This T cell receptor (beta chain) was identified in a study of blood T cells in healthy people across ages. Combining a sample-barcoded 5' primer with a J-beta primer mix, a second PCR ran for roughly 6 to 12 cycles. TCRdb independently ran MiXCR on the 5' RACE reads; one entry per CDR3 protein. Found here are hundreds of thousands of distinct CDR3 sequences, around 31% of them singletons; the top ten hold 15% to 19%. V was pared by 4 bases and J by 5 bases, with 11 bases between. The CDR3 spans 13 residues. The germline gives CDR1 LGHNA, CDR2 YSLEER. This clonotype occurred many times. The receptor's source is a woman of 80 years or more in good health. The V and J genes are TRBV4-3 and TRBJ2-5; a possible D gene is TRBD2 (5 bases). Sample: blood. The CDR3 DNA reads TGCGCCAGCAGCCTGTGGACTGGGGAGACCCAGTACTTC. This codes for CASSLWTGETQYF.